This paragraph covers one T cell receptor (beta chain) sequence. Its antigen is not known. Each donor's blood draw was ten milliliters of peripheral blood. These data are taken from a study of blood T cells in healthy people across ages. Study-level information: Per every two T cells, about one barcoded beta molecule was captured by template switching. Study results and caveats: A conclusive naive versus antigen-experienced comparison was prevented by the unsorted PBMCs.

The CDR3 runs 12 residues. CDR1 and CDR2 from the germline V gene are SQVTM and ANQGSEA. V dropped 2 bases and J dropped 5 bases, with 10 bases sitting between them. It was with a sample-barcoded 5' primer and a J-beta primer mix that a second PCR of roughly 6 to 11 cycles was run. Via MiXCR, TCRdb re-called the 5' RACE reads, giving one row per CDR3 protein. The repertoire includes 800,000 to 900,000 distinct CDR3 sequences, 60% to 80% of them detected once, and 28% sits in the top ten. The sequenced sample consisted of blood. The receptor was isolated from a man younger than 40 in good health. The chain uses TRBV29-1 and TRBJ2-7; D call uncertain. DNA for the CDR3: TGCAGCGTTGAAATGTCCCGACACGAGCAGTACTTC. It encodes CSVEMSRHEQYF.